This TCR beta chain stems from a study of blood T cells in healthy people across ages. For the second PCR, which ran for about 7 to 12 cycles, a sample-barcoded 5' primer and a J-beta primer mix were used. One entry per CDR3 protein, called by TCRdb with MiXCR from the 5' RACE reads. The sample shows 600,000 to 800,000 distinct CDR3 sequences, around 50% of them seen only once. The ends lost 5 bases at V and 5 bases at J; junction bases unmatched: 5. Looked up from germline, CDR1 is KGHSH and CDR2 is LQKENI. The CDR3 contains 15 residues. Sequencing used blood. The chain links TRBV18 to TRBJ2-1; 11 nucleotides match TRBD1. This receptor was taken from a woman of 80 years or more in good health. CDR3 DNA: TGTGCCAGCTCATCCGGGACAGGGGGTAACAATGAGCAGTTCTTC. It codes for CASSSGTGGNNEQFF.